This TCR beta chain was retrieved from a study of a mutant IDH1 vaccine in newly diagnosed glioma (dated by TCRdb to about 2021). Broadly, across the study: Patients were given eight vaccinations, in weeks 1, 3, 5, 7, 11, 15, 19 and 23, which matched visits V03 through V10. The approximately 29 treated patients were approximately 60% male and approximately 40% female, with a mean age of around 40 years. For exploratory analyses, fewer than 30 treated patients had longitudinal TCRB deep sequencing done wherever samples were available. Vaccination was initiated 4-6 weeks after radiotherapy alone, or concurrently with temozolomide cycles in the chemotherapy-containing groups. Prior to enrollment, patients had been given standard therapy consisting of radiotherapy alone, temozolomide alone, or radiochemotherapy with temozolomide, with the combination given to most patients. Six visits were used for peripheral blood collection: V03 (baseline), V05, V07, V10, V12 and V13.

Reading the label with the study, this specimen's time point is: week 23, last vaccination. Each vaccine dose was 300 ug of a 20-mer mutant IDH1 peptide in Montanide, given subcutaneously with topical imiquimod. All donors had newly diagnosed IDH1-mutant astrocytomas of WHO grade 3 or 4 that showed loss of nuclear ATRX. The samples were drawn from NOA16, a multicentre, single-arm, open-label phase I trial in Germany that tested a mutant IDH1 peptide vaccine in humans for the first time. Genomic DNA for TCRB sequencing was extracted from EDTA blood using the DNeasy Blood and Tissue Kit. Comments on this clone: Its antigen target is currently unknown. The input lacks base qualities; no much larger clone sits a single base away.

The germline V gene gives CDR1 as LGHNA and CDR2 as YNFKEQ. The CDR3, from cysteine to phenylalanine, totals 16 residues. Only the CDR3 region is kept as DNA, spanning 48 bases read in frame from base 1. V is reduced by 3 bases and J by 6 bases, leaving a spacing of 17 bases between them. Library preparation used the immunoSEQ multiplex PCR assay. Rearranged TCR beta chain sequences were amplified with the hsTCRB Kit following the manufacturer's protocol. TCRB libraries were sequenced on an Illumina MiSeq. For the original study's pipeline: The proprietary platform of the kit vendor was used for demultiplexing, trimming and gene mapping. TCRdb took this table from immuneACCESS and kept in-frame rearrangements with V and J called. Such tables lack part of the clones; where checked against another copy, unresolved V genes explain under half of the gap, and the rest is unexplained. The V and J calls and clone size are taken from that table; D and trimming were inferred from the DNA. The sample data list roughly 60,000 clones, and roughly 81% of these were observed just once. 3.5% to 4.5% of the sample goes to the ten largest clones.

General study outcomes and caveats: The authors noted that analyses of patient blood samples could not be reproduced because of sample limitations. Across multiple MHC alleles, vaccine-induced immune responses were seen in more than 80% of patients. Selection of PBMC samples for TCRB deep sequencing was based on availability. Pseudoprogression appeared unrelated to alterations in the top peripheral T cell clonotypes detected by TCRB sequencing.

The origin of this receptor is a man aged 25 to 40 with glioma. The material was PBMCs, obtained from a glioma patient whose treatment included an IDH1 peptide vaccine. This sequence uses TRBV4-2 and TRBJ1-4; the D region possibly corresponds to TRBD1 (6 bases align). The CDR3 sequence is CASSHRDGGTDEKLFF. At the DNA level, the sequence is TGTGCCAGCAGCCACAGAGACGGGGGCACGGATGAAAAACTGTTTTTT.